This TCR beta chain was identified in a study of blood T cells in healthy people across ages. Primed by a sample-barcoded 5' primer and a J-beta primer mix, a second PCR proceeded for about 7 to 11 cycles. TCRdb used MiXCR to reprocess the 5' RACE reads, holding one entry per CDR3 protein. This sample has around 1,000,000 distinct CDR3 sequences, with approximately 25% found just once. Only a few counts were recorded for this clonotype. The CDR3 covers 13 residues. Germline V gene lookup returns CDR1 SEHNR and CDR2 FQNEAQ (reference sequence). Between the trimmed V and J ends, which lost 3 bases and 4 bases, there was a span of 9 bases. In addition, the sample was reused for a study of T cells of mothers and their children.

This TCR was recovered from a girl aged 2 to 9 in good health. The chain has TRBV7-9 and TRBJ2-5; D is undetermined. Input material: blood. The CDR3 DNA is TGTGCCAGCAGCTTTGGGGTAGCAGAGACCCAGTACTTC. The encoded protein is CASSFGVAETQYF.